The T cell receptor beta chain under discussion was sequenced for a study of blood T cell repertoires in COVID-19. Overall study: Italy, Spain and the United States were the sources of the convalescent and acute COVID-19 samples. T cells, B-cell-depleted T cells, or PBMCs provided the cDNA or gDNA that served as material.

Germline V gene lookup returns CDR1 SGDLS and CDR2 YYNGEE. Trimming at V came to 5 bases and at J to 5 bases, leaving 12 bases not matched to a gene. The CDR3 extends over 16 amino acids. Enrollment of patients from Seattle took place during active infection, with longitudinal follow-up. Clones were read by immunoSEQ multiplex PCR, and TCRdb kept only the in-frame ones, dropping some. The sample contains 200,000 to 250,000 clones, about 93% of which appear only once. This TCR came from a man aged 25 to 40 with COVID-19, enrolled during active disease. The sequenced material came from peripheral blood. The V call is TRBV9, the J call TRBJ2-3, with TRBD2 identical over 9 bases. CDR3 DNA: TGTGCCAGCAGTATTAGCGGGGGCGGCTTAGGAGATACGCAGTATTTT. It yields the protein CASSISGGGLGDTQYF.